This TCR beta chain was sequenced in a study of cytomegalovirus exposure and HLA in healthy donors. General observations from the study: Cytomegalovirus status was reportedly diagnosed by the classifier with high sensitivity and specificity.

Germline CDR1 is MNHEY and CDR2 is SVGAGI. The ends were cut back, 6 bases at V and 8 bases at J, with 16 bases in the middle. This CDR3 has 13 residues. This clone was picked up one time. No antigen is known for it. With 60 Vbeta and 13 Jbeta primers, the PCR was carried out. The method was immunoSEQ multiplex PCR; TCRdb's version includes in-frame clones alone and lacks a portion of them. The table has about 150,000 clones, roughly 80% seen once; the top ten hold less than 10%. The rearrangement links TRBV6-5 to TRBJ1-2; D is unresolved. The specimen sequenced was PBMCs. This clonotype was obtained from a woman aged 50 to 65 in good health and CMV-seropositive. CDR3 sequence: CASRVGHLRGYTF. CDR3 sequence (DNA): TGTGCCAGCAGGGTCGGCCACCTGAGGGGCTACACCTTC.